The rows below give T cell receptor beta chains drawn from one sample of a study of blood T cell repertoires in COVID-19. Repertoires were generated with immunoSEQ multiplex PCR, while TCRdb's copy carries only in-frame clones and drops some. Of some 170,000 clones listed, roughly 73% are singletons. The sample was peripheral blood. These receptors all stem from a man between 65 and 79 years old with acute or convalescent COVID-19. CDR3s include the opening cysteine and the closing phenylalanine or tryptophan. A D gene is named only where the DNA matches it firmly. Size is stated for part of the rows, as once, few or many counts, or as a class when the clone is expanded.

DNA,CDR3,J,size,length,V,D
TGCGCCAGCAGTGTAGCGGGTTACAATGAGCAGTTCTTC,CASSVAGYNEQFF,TRBJ2-1,-,13,TRBV5-1,TRBD2
TGTGCCAGCACCCAGGGCGCTCTCGGGGCCAACGTCCTGACTTTC,CASTQGALGANVLTF,TRBJ2-6,-,15,TRBV6-5,-
TGTGCCACCGCACCACAGACAGGGGAGGTGCAGTACTTC,CATAPQTGEVQYF,TRBJ2-7,-,13,TRBV6-5,TRBD1
TGCGCCAGCAGCGCTGGACAGTATCAGTATGGCTACACCTTC,CASSAGQYQYGYTF,TRBJ1-2,-,14,TRBV5-1,-
TGCAGTGCTAGAGAGGGCGAAAAACTGTTTTTT,CSAREGEKLFF,TRBJ1-4,few,11,TRBV20-1,-
TGTGCCAGCAGTAGGGGGGGACAGGGCACAGATACGCAGTATTTT,CASSRGGQGTDTQYF,TRBJ2-3,-,15,TRBV27,-
TGTGCCAGTAGTGTCCCGGGACAAAACACTGAAGCTTTCTTT,CASSVPGQNTEAFF,TRBJ1-1,-,14,TRBV19,-
TGTGCCAGCAGCCGGGGGGGTGAGCAGTTCTTC,CASSRGGEQFF,TRBJ2-1,-,11,TRBV4-2,TRBD2
TGTGCCAGCTCACCACTGGGACAGGGAACGGGTAGCAATCAGCCCCAGCATTTT,CASSPLGQGTGSNQPQHF,TRBJ1-5,-,18,TRBV18,TRBD1
TGTGCCAGTAGTCCGAGGTTTCGAGCGTGGCAGGGGGCAGAAGAGACCCAGTACTTC,CASSPRFRAWQGAEETQYF,TRBJ2-5,-,19,TRBV19,TRBD1
TGTGCCTGGATCCAAGGGGACAGGCATTCCTACGAGCAGTACTTC,CAWIQGDRHSYEQYF,TRBJ2-7,-,15,TRBV30,TRBD1
TGTGCCAGCAGCTTCCAGCTCCGGGACAGGGTTGAAAAACTGTTTTTT,CASSFQLRDRVEKLFF,TRBJ1-4,-,16,TRBV7-8,TRBD1
TGTGCCAGCAGTTTAGGGACTAGCCCCTTCTACAATGAGCAGTTCTTC,CASSLGTSPFYNEQFF,TRBJ2-1,-,16,TRBV28,TRBD2
TGTGCCAGCAGCTCTAGAAGGACAGGGTCCTACAATGAGCAGTTCTTC,CASSSRRTGSYNEQFF,TRBJ2-1,-,16,TRBV11-3,TRBD1
TGTGCCAGCAGCCAACCTGGGACAGGGAGGACTGAAGCTTTCTTT,CASSQPGTGRTEAFF,TRBJ1-1,-,15,TRBV14,TRBD1
TGTGCCAGCCGGGACCAGGGGGTTACATATGGCTACACCTTC,CASRDQGVTYGYTF,TRBJ1-2,-,14,TRBV6-5,TRBD1
TGTGCCAGCAGTTGGCTTGGTCCATACAATGAGCAGTTCTTC,CASSWLGPYNEQFF,TRBJ2-1,-,14,TRBV6-5,-
TGTGCCAGCAGCTTGGAGACTAGCGGGAGGGCCCGGCAGTTCTTC,CASSLETSGRARQFF,TRBJ2-1,-,15,TRBV5-6,TRBD2
TGTGCCAGTAGTATCTCAGGGGATGATTCACCCCTCCACTTT,CASSISGDDSPLHF,TRBJ1-6,-,14,TRBV19,-
TGTGCCATCAGTGACTTACAGGGTGCTGAAGCTTTCTTT,CAISDLQGAEAFF,TRBJ1-1,-,13,TRBV10-3,-
TGCGCCAGCAGCTTGGGGCCCGACCGGGCCTACGAGCAGTACTTC,CASSLGPDRAYEQYF,TRBJ2-7,-,15,TRBV5-1,-
TGTGCCAGCAGCTCCACTTACGGGAGGGGGGCAGATACGCAGTATTTT,CASSSTYGRGADTQYF,TRBJ2-3,-,16,TRBV7-9,TRBD2
TGTGCCAGCTCCCTTAGGGGCCGGACCAATGAGCAGTTCTTC,CASSLRGRTNEQFF,TRBJ2-1,-,14,TRBV18,-
TGTGCCAGCAGCCAAGCAGGGAGGAGGGACACTGAAGCTTTCTTT,CASSQAGRRDTEAFF,TRBJ1-1,few,15,TRBV3-1/TRBV3-2,-
TGTGCCAGTAGTATAGTCGTCGGGGGGGCCGGAACCGGGGAGCTGTTTTTT,CASSIVVGGAGTGELFF,TRBJ2-2,-,17,TRBV19,TRBD2
TGTGCCAGCAGCCAAGCACGGCCGGAGGATGAAGCTTTCTTT,CASSQARPEDEAFF,TRBJ1-1,-,14,TRBV3-1/TRBV3-2,-
TGTGCCAGCAGTGAATCAGGGAACACTGAAGCTTTCTTT,CASSESGNTEAFF,TRBJ1-1,-,13,TRBV2,-
TGTGCCAGTATGGGACTAGCGGGGAACACCGGGGAGCTGTTTTTT,CASMGLAGNTGELFF,TRBJ2-2,-,15,TRBV19,TRBD2
TGTGCCAGCAGTCCCCAACTAGCGGGACACAATGAGCAGTTCTTC,CASSPQLAGHNEQFF,TRBJ2-1,-,15,TRBV6-4,TRBD2
TGTGCCAGCACGGCGGGGGGGCTTGAGACCCAGTACTTC,CASTAGGLETQYF,TRBJ2-5,-,13,TRBV2,TRBD2
TGTGCCAGCAGCGTCGCGGGAAACACCATATATTTT,CASSVAGNTIYF,TRBJ1-3,-,12,TRBV9,-
TGTGCCAGCAGTTTAGTCGGTCATCAGCCCCAGCATTTT,CASSLVGHQPQHF,TRBJ1-5,-,13,TRBV27,-
TGTGCCAGCAGTTCTGAGGGACTCCTCTCCTACAATGAGCAGTTCTTC,CASSSEGLLSYNEQFF,TRBJ2-1,-,16,TRBV28,-
TGTGCCAGCAGGGACAGGACAGGGGCCCCCTATGGCTACACCTTC,CASRDRTGAPYGYTF,TRBJ1-2,few,15,TRBV2,TRBD1
TGTGCCAGCAGCTTAAGGAGGTATAGCGGGGGGGCGGTCACAGAGACCCAGTACTTC,CASSLRRYSGGAVTETQYF,TRBJ2-5,-,19,TRBV21-1,-
TGTGCCAGCAGTTACACAAATGGCTACACCTTC,CASSYTNGYTF,TRBJ1-2,-,11,TRBV6-2/TRBV6-3,-
TGTGCCAGCAGTAACAGGGTCTCCTACGAGCAGTACTTC,CASSNRVSYEQYF,TRBJ2-7,once,13,TRBV6-6,-
TGTGCTAGTGGTACGCGGACTAGCGGGAGCTCCTACAATGAGCAGTTCTTC,CASGTRTSGSSYNEQFF,TRBJ2-1,-,17,TRBV12-5,TRBD2
TGTGCCAGCAGCTTGGCCGGGACAGTTGTCGAGCAGTACTTC,CASSLAGTVVEQYF,TRBJ2-7,-,14,TRBV5-5,TRBD1